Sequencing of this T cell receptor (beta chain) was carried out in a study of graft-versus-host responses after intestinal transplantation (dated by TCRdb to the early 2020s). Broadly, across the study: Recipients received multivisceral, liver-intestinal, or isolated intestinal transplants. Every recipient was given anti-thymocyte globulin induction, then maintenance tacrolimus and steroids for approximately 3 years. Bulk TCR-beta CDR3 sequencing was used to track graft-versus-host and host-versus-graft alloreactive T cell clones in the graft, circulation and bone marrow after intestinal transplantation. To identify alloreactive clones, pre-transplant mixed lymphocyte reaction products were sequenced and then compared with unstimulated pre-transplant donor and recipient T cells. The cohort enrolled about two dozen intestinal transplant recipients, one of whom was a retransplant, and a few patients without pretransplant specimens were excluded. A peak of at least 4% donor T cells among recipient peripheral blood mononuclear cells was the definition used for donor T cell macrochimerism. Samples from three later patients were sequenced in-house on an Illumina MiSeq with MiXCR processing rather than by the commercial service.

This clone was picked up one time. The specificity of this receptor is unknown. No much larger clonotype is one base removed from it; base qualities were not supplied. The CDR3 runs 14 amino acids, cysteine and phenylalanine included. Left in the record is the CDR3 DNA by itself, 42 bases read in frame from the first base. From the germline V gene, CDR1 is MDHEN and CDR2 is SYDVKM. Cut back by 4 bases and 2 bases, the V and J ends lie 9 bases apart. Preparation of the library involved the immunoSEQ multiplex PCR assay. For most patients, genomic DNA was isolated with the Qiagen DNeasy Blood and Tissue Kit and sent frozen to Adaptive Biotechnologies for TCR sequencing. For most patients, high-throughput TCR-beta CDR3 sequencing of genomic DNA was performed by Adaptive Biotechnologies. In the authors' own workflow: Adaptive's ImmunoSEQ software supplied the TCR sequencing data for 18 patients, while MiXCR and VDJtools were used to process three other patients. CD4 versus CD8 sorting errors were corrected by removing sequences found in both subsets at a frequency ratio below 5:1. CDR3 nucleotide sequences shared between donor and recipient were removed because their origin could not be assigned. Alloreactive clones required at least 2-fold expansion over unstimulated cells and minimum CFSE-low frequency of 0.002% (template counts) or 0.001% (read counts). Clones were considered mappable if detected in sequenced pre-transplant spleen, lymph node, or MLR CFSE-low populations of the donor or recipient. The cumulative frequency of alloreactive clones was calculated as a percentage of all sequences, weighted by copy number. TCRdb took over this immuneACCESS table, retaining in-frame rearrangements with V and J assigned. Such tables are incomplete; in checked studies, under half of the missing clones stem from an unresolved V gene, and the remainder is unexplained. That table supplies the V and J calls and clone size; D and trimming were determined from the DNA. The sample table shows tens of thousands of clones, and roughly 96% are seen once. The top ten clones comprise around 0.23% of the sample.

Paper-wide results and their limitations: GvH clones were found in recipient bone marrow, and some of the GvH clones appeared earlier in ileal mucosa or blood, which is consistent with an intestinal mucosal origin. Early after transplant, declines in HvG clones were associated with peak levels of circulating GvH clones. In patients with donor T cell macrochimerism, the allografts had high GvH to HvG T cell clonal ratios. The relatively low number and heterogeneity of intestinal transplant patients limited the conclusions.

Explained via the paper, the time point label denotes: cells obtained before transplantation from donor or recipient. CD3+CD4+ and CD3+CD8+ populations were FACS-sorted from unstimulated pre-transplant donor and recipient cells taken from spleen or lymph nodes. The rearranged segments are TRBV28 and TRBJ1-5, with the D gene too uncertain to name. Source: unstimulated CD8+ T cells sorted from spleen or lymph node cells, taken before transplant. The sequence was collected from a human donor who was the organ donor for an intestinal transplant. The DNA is TGTGCCAGCAGTTCCCTCAATGGCAATCAGCCCCAGCATTTT. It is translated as CASSSLNGNQPQHF.